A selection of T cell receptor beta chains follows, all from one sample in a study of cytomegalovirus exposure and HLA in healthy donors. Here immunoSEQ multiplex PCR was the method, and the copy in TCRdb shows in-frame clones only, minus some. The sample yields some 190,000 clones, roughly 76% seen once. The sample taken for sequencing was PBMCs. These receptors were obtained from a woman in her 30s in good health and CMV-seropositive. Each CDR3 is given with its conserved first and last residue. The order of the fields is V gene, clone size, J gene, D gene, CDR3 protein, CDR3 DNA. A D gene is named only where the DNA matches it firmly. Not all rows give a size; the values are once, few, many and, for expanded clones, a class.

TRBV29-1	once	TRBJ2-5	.	CSVGVGETQYF	TGCAGCGTTGGAGTTGGAGAGACCCAGTACTTC
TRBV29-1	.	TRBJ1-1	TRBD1	CSGGQGATEAFF	TGCAGCGGTGGACAGGGGGCGACTGAAGCTTTCTTT
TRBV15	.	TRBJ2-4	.	CATSTQVGTYEAKNIQYF	TGTGCCACCAGCACCCAAGTCGGGACTTACGAGGCCAAAAACATTCAGTACTTC
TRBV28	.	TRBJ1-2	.	CASSLIQISNYGYTF	TGTGCCAGCAGTTTAATCCAGATTTCTAACTATGGCTACACCTTC
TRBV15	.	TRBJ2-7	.	CATSRGFSYEQYF	TGTGCCACCAGCAGAGGGTTCAGCTACGAGCAGTACTTC
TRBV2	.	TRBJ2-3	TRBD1	CASSGQGAQGGTQYF	TGTGCCAGCAGCGGACAGGGGGCGCAGGGAGGTACGCAGTATTTT
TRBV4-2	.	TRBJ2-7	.	CASSQEMERAAYEQYF	TGTGCCAGCAGCCAAGAGATGGAGAGGGCGGCCTACGAGCAGTACTTC
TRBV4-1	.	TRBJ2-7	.	CASSQEDRSVNEQYF	TGCGCCAGCAGCCAAGAAGACAGGTCCGTCAACGAGCAGTACTTC
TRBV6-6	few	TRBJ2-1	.	CASSPLGTGNEQFF	TGTGCCAGCAGTCCCCTCGGGACTGGCAATGAGCAGTTCTTC
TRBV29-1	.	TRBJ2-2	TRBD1	CSVYRGNTGELFF	TGCAGCGTTTACAGGGGGAACACCGGGGAGCTGTTTTTT
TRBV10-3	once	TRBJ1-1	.	CAISPTGPSLEAFF	TGTGCCATCAGCCCTACAGGGCCCTCCCTTGAAGCTTTCTTT
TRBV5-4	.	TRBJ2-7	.	CASSFQPDNEQYF	TGTGCCAGCAGCTTTCAACCCGACAACGAGCAGTACTTC
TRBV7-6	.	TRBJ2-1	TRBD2	CASSLPLGTSGSETYNEQFF	TGTGCCAGCAGCTTGCCTCTCGGGACTAGCGGGAGTGAAACCTACAATGAGCAGTTCTTC
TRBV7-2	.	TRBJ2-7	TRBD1	CASSADRGPTNEQYF	TGTGCCAGCAGCGCAGACAGGGGGCCGACGAACGAGCAGTACTTC
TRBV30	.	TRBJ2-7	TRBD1	CAWSEAGGSYEQYF	TGTGCCTGGAGTGAGGCAGGGGGATCCTACGAGCAGTACTTC
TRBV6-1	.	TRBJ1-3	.	CASRASLGSGNTIYF	TGTGCCAGCAGGGCTAGTCTTGGCTCTGGAAACACCATATATTTT
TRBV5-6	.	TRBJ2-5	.	CASSLVVGETQYF	TGTGCCAGCAGCTTGGTGGTCGGAGAGACCCAGTACTTC
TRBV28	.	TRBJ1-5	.	CASSLWGGNQPQHF	TGTGCCAGCAGTTTGTGGGGGGGGAATCAGCCCCAGCATTTT
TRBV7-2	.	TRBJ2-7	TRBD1	CASSISTGGVYEQYF	TGTGCCAGCAGCATATCGACAGGGGGCGTCTACGAGCAGTACTTC
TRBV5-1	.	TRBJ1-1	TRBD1	CASSSGGRVTEAFF	TGCGCCAGCAGCTCAGGGGGCAGGGTCACTGAAGCTTTCTTT
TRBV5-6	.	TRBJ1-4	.	CASSRTANEKLFF	TGTGCCAGCAGCCGGACAGCTAATGAAAAACTGTTTTTT
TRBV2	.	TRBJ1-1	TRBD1	CASTPPTGRSSTEAFF	TGTGCCAGCACCCCCCCGACAGGGAGGAGCTCCACTGAAGCTTTCTTT
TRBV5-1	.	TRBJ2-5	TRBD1	CASSLAFGTGVGETQYF	TGCGCCAGCAGCTTGGCCTTCGGGACAGGGGTGGGAGAGACCCAGTACTTC
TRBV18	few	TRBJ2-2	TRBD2	CASSPHREGVRTGELFF	TGTGCCAGCTCACCACATCGGGAGGGAGTTCGCACCGGGGAGCTGTTTTTT
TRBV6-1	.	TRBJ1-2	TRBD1	CASRGTGLNYGYTF	TGTGCCAGCAGGGGGACAGGCCTTAACTATGGCTACACCTTC
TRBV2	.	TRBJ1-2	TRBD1	CASTPDRVGYGYTF	TGTGCCAGCACCCCGGACAGGGTCGGCTATGGCTACACCTTC
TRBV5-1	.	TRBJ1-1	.	CASSINTGRGTEAFF	TGCGCCAGCAGCATCAATACAGGGAGGGGCACTGAAGCTTTCTTT
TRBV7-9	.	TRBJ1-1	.	CASSFSSTEAFF	TGTGCCAGCAGCTTCAGTTCCACAGAAGCTTTCTTT
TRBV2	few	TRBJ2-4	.	CASSHREETKNIQYF	TGTGCCAGCTCCCATAGGGAGGAAACCAAAAACATTCAGTACTTC
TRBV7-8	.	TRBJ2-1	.	CASTKRPRDVTYNEQFF	TGTGCCAGCACAAAACGGCCGAGGGATGTTACCTACAATGAGCAGTTCTTC
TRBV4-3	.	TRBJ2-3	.	CASSQDKGVWTDTQYF	TGCGCCAGCAGCCAAGATAAGGGGGTATGGACAGATACGCAGTATTTT
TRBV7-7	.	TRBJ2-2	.	CASRPYTSAGELFF	TGTGCCAGCAGACCATATACTAGTGCCGGGGAGCTGTTTTTT
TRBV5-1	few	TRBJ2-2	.	CASSLGLNTGELFF	TGCGCCAGCAGCTTGGGACTGAACACCGGGGAGCTGTTTTTT
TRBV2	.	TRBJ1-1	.	CATTDNTEAFF	TGTGCCACCACAGATAACACTGAAGCTTTCTTT
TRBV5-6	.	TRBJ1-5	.	CASSQGSRPQHF	TGTGCCAGCAGCCAGGGATCGAGGCCCCAGCATTTT
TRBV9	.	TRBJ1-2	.	CASSVGQDYGYTF	TGTGCCAGCAGCGTAGGACAGGACTATGGCTACACCTTC
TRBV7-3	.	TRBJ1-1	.	CASSLGGVGTEAFF	TGTGCCAGCAGCCTCGGGGGGGTCGGTACTGAAGCTTTCTTT
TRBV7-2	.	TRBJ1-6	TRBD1	CASSLVGIDRGFASPLHF	TGTGCCAGCAGCTTAGTAGGGATCGACAGGGGTTTTGCTTCACCCCTCCACTTT
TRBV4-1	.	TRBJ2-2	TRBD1	CASSQGDRVTGELFF	TGCGCCAGCAGCCAGGGGGACAGGGTAACCGGGGAGCTGTTTTTT
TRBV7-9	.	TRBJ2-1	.	CASRGSGLIPYNEQFF	TGTGCCAGCAGGGGGTCGGGACTCATCCCCTACAATGAGCAGTTCTTC
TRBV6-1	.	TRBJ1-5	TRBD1	CASSELLGQGNQPQHF	TGTGCCAGCAGTGAACTGTTGGGACAGGGGAATCAGCCCCAGCATTTT
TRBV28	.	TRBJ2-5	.	CASGGGGIEGTQYF	TGTGCCTCAGGTGGAGGGGGCATTGAAGGGACCCAGTACTTC
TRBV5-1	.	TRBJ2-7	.	CASSLRSSSYEQYF	TGCGCCAGCAGCTTACGCTCCAGCTCCTACGAGCAGTACTTC
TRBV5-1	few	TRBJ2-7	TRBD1	CASSRDRSYEQYF	TGCGCCAGCAGCAGGGACAGATCCTACGAGCAGTACTTC
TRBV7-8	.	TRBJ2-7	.	CASAWRVALYEQYF	TGTGCCAGCGCTTGGCGGGTTGCTCTATACGAGCAGTACTTC